These T cell receptor beta chains were read from a single sample in a study of T-cell reconstitution after alpha-beta-depleted transplantation in children. TCRdb ran MiXCR on the PCR reads and lists one entry per CDR3 protein. The sample holds around 500,000 distinct CDR3 sequences, around 13% seen once. The sample in question was PBMCs from the stem cell graft donor, obtained from the stem cell graft. The receptors originated from a human donor who donated a stem cell graft to a child with combined immunodeficiency. The conserved cysteine and the conserved F or W are not part of the CDR3 here. The order of the fields is CDR3 length, clone size, V gene, CDR3 protein. Rows may omit the clone size; those that give it use once, few, many or a size class.

13	once	TRBV7-2	ASSLSGSRDYGYT
12	NA	TRBV18	ASSRRGFNYEQY
9	many	TRBV20-1	SARAVNTQY
11	few	TRBV11-2	ASSFKGGTEAF
13	NA	TRBV7-3	ASSLSGLASDTQY
10	many	TRBV11-2	ASSLTSGRWY
15	NA	TRBV12-3/TRBV12-4	ASTPVGLPNPTDTRY
17	NA	TRBV12-3/TRBV12-4	TSSLPRGLAGGNTGELF
13	few	TRBV7-2	ASRPTRGGSTEAF
12	NA	TRBV11-2	ASSLAGGVNGYT
12	few	TRBV6-5	ASSQDRGFSGYT
14	many	TRBV4-2	ASSQEEVQISEKLF
11	many	TRBV5-1	AAGPTDTGELF
14	NA	TRBV5-5	ASSVGTGGLNTEAF
11	few	TRBV9	ASSSSLAEEQY
11	few	TRBV20-1	SARTAANEKLF
12	few	TRBV7-9	ATQGEGEAETQY
10	many	TRBV6-2/TRBV6-3	ASSAWNNEQF
13	many	TRBV12-3/TRBV12-4	ASSFAASYNSPLH
13	many	TRBV4-3	ASSQGIGSSYEQY
13	NA	TRBV11-3	ASSLVSSWDNEQY
12	few	TRBV5-1	ASSWGPSSYEQY
11	NA	TRBV12-3/TRBV12-4	ALSFHPNQPQH
13	NA	TRBV20-1	SASPSGRAQETQY
12	NA	TRBV10-3	AISVSPGEETQY
17	NA	TRBV6-5	ASSYRVVLIEPGANVLT
10	NA	TRBV29-1	SAGRGEETQY
12	NA	TRBV20-1	SARDRRHYYEQY
10	few	TRBV27	ASSLDRAEQF
15	NA	TRBV24-1	ATSDVGGGAVYNEQF
13	few	TRBV6-1	ASRLMTGDYEKLF
14	NA	TRBV11-1	ASSPDLAGGTDTQY
12	NA	TRBV5-6	ASSLLDPYNEQF
9	many	TRBV25-1	ASSDPPIQF
11	many	TRBV20-1	SANRMRPKWGF
13	many	TRBV5-6	ASSRVEPHRGGYT
13	NA	TRBV18	ASSPTGLGSYGYT
14	many	TRBV5-1	ASSLGSLLPNTEAF
12	few	TRBV7-8	ASSSPWLGREQY
13	NA	TRBV4-1	ASSQDWVRQETQY
10	NA	TRBV6-2/TRBV6-3	ASSAGTSKQF
15	few	TRBV9	ASSVGGSGANTGELF
14	few	TRBV14	ASSLVAGWNYNEQF
11	few	TRBV20-1	SAPDRGLGEAF
13	NA	TRBV7-9	ASSFRDRGGTEAF
14	NA	TRBV30	AWSRGQGFLYQPQH
11	once	TRBV12-3/TRBV12-4	ASRPGTTYEQY
11	many	TRBV20-1	SASSGSSYEQY
13	NA	TRBV2	ASSEAGVSGNTIY
16	NA	TRBV3-1	ASSQDRMAGITSYEQY
13	many	TRBV5-1	ASSLRQDNTGELF
14	few	TRBV5-1	ASSFGPREGANEQF
15	NA	TRBV28	ASGISRMIGLRNEQF
12	few	TRBV7-8	ASSLIQLNYGYT
11	few	TRBV7-9	ASIPLAKNIQY
10	few	TRBV7-2	ASSPRHTEAF